This T cell receptor beta chain was documented in a study of OX40 agonist ivuxolimab in advanced cancers. V lost 8 bases and J lost 5, with 21 bases in between. CDR3 length equals 15 residues. CDR1 is LNHDA, CDR2 SQIVND, per germline (reference sequence). Sequenced by immunoSEQ multiplex PCR; TCRdb stores in-frame clones only, minus some. This table holds some 83,000 clones, nearly 95% found once. The receptor was isolated from an adult with an advanced solid tumor such as melanoma, head and neck, liver or kidney cancer. The chain recombines TRBV19 with TRBJ1-2; D gene unclear. The sample consisted of CD4+ or CD8+ T cells sorted from blood, taken in a trial of the OX40 agonist ivuxolimab. CDR3 sequence (DNA): TGTGCCAGTGTACCCTCGGCGGCAGCCTTTTATGGCTACACCTTC. Its protein is CASVPSAAAFYGYTF.